This is a list of T cell receptor beta chains from one sample in a study of T cell changes during pregnancy in multiple sclerosis. Measured with immunoSEQ multiplex PCR; TCRdb has only the in-frame clones, and not every one. The sample yields 70,000 or so clones, around 90% seen once. This material consisted of peripheral blood, taken in the third trimester of pregnancy. All receptors come from a female donor with multiple sclerosis, enrolled in a pregnancy study. The CDR3 runs from the conserved cysteine through the conserved F or W. The order of the fields is V gene, CDR3 protein.

>TRBV19
CASSYSGGFSTDTQYF
>TRBV5-1
CASRRTSGQNEQFF
>TRBV11-3
CASSFRGQETQYF
>TRBV5-1
CASSLEQGSPLHF
>TRBV18
CASSHDRGNMNTEAFF
>TRBV27
CASSLGQLDTQYF
>TRBV5-1
CASTITGGGDTQYF
>TRBV2
CASSFGHSNTGELFF
>TRBV19
CASSIKARGGDTQYF
>TRBV7-9
CASSLDSGGPYNEQFF
>TRBV5-6
CASSPLDSIYGYTF
>TRBV29-1
CSVEDRGRGWNYGYTF
>TRBV11-2
CASSFDTLVTQYF
>TRBV28
CASSSPSVLRSGNTIYF
>TRBV11-2
CASSTSAPRGGETQYF
>TRBV6-5
CASSYLPNTDTQYF
>TRBV19
CASSPGLDLTTGELFF
>TRBV4-3
CASSQDPPQEIYSNQPQHF
>TRBV18
CASSPGLVQETQYF
>TRBV7-8
CASSLQGVYTEAFF
>TRBV5-1
CASSLELAPAGTQYF
>TRBV19
CASSETGISNQPQHF
>TRBV2
CASSDQGGAYEQYF
>TRBV5-8
CASSPDTSGYNEQFF
>TRBV7-9
CASSVGQGRMVYF
>TRBV18
CASSMGLRNTEAFF
>TRBV5-1
CASSLVGGGPVNEQFF
>TRBV6-6
CASSYSMGGPGRKLFF
>TRBV18
CASSHGQGYYGYTF
>TRBV6-4
CASINRGRTGELFF
>TRBV19
CASSEARTDTQYF
>TRBV11-2
CASSLTVRGPEIEAFF
>TRBV7-2
CASSLEAGVAYEQYF
>TRBV10-3
CAISESEGVAFF
>TRBV6-1
CASSESSGGAYEQYF
>TRBV5-5
CASSLLPGSRSGYTF
>TRBV13
CASSNRDRGYYEQYF
>TRBV2
CASSERRYTQYF
>TRBV28
CASSGQGGTQYF
>TRBV9
CASSVDGILTSPQHF
>TRBV15
CATSRAWTGTDTQYF
>TRBV19
CASSIGGTRLSNQPQHF
>TRBV7-9
CASSTAAGGADTQYF
>TRBV5-6
CASSLGQAGNTIYF
>TRBV11-3
CASTRGAEAFF
>TRBV5-8
CASIPRTSGGTDTQYF
>TRBV27
CASSFGVNYGYTF
>TRBV11-2
CASSLGQNNYGYTF
>TRBV6-1
CASSALAGGQETQYF
>TRBV6-6
CASTLSGYGYTF
>TRBV5-1
CASSLVGGDTEAFF
>TRBV11-2
CASSRQGSGNTIYF
>TRBV7-3
CASSYTRGTEAFF
>TRBV19
CASSGGSNEQYF
>TRBV30
CAWSRTGDTEAFF
>TRBV10-3
CAIWGGSGEQFF
>TRBV11-2
CASSPGQGSYGYTF
>TRBV19
CASSIGGPPTEAFF
>TRBV6-6
CASSHQRTGLNTEAFF